This T cell receptor beta chain was recorded in a study of sequential checkpoint blockade in melanoma. For the study at large: After both sequences, patients received maintenance nivolumab.

The treatment: randomized to nivolumab then ipilimumab (arm A) or the reverse (arm B). From germline, CDR1 is GTSNPN and CDR2 SVGIG (reference sequence). CDR3 size: 14 residues. With 2 bases removed from V and 0 bases from J, the gap between germline ends came to 8 bases. Concerning this clone: What it binds is not known.

Study-wide findings and caveats: About 30 times likelier clinical benefit followed increased tumor T-cell fraction and clonality. Tumor T-cell fraction and clonality correlated with PD-L1 and CD8+ counts.

Generated by immunoSEQ multiplex PCR, the TCRdb table keeps only in-frame clones and is missing some. The data hold some 3,500 clones, with approximately 22% observed a single time. This specimen was tumor tissue (inferred from file names), taken from a patient given nivolumab and ipilimumab in sequence. The sequence was obtained from a human donor with melanoma. This chain uses TRBV30 with TRBJ1-5; D is uncertain. The CDR3, as DNA: TGTGCCTGGAGTCTCTGGGATAGCAATCAGCCCCAGCATTTT. Translation: CAWSLWDSNQPQHF.